The 31 T cell receptor beta chains below come from one sample, sequenced in a study of cytomegalovirus exposure and HLA in healthy donors. In the PCR, 60 Vbeta and 13 Jbeta primers were used. Clones were sequenced by immunoSEQ multiplex PCR, and TCRdb holds only the in-frame ones, with some missing. This sample carries more than 110,000 clones, approximately 80% of them seen once, and the ten largest clones take roughly 4.7%. Sequencing used PBMCs. The receptors were sampled from a male donor in good health and CMV-seronegative.

The rearrangement uses TRBV28 and TRBJ1-4; D may be TRBD1 (6 bases). Trimming took 6 bases from V and 9 from J, leaving 14 bases between them. CDR1 MDHEN and CDR2 SYDVKM come from the germline V gene. The CDR3 length is 13 residues. CDR3 in amino acids: CASSPPGQKKLFF. In DNA, the CDR3 is TGTGCCAGCAGCCCACCCGGACAGAAAAAACTGTTTTTT.

V is TRBV11-2 and J is TRBJ2-3; TRBD2 aligns across 10 bases. In germline, CDR1 is SGHAT, CDR2 FQNNGV. The V and J ends lost 0 bases and 6 bases, in that order; junction bases with no gene match: 6. The CDR3 has 16 amino acids. Here the CDR3 reads CASSLDPGLARDTQYF. For the CDR3, the DNA is TGTGCCAGCAGCTTAGATCCGGGACTAGCGAGGGATACGCAGTATTTT.

The rearrangement links TRBV6-1 to TRBJ1-4, with 8 bases identical to TRBD1. The V segment lost 6 bases and the J segment 8 bases; nucleotides outside the gene matches: 8. The CDR3 sequence is 14 residues long. Germline CDR1 and CDR2: MNHNS and SASEGT. DNA for the CDR3: TGTGCCAGCAGGGCTTGGACAGGGAAGGAAAAACTGTTTTTT. Translating it yields CASRAWTGKEKLFF.

This chain links TRBV4-3 with TRBJ1-3, with D perhaps TRBD1 (5 bases). Germline V gene sequence: CDR1 LGHNA, CDR2 YSLEER. The CDR3 runs 17 residues. V lost 0 bases and J lost 3, with 15 bases in between. This chain's CDR3 is CASSQDRAEGNGNTIYF. The CDR3, as DNA: TGCGCCAGCAGCCAAGATCGGGCGGAGGGGAATGGAAACACCATATATTTT.

CDR3: CASSVAPDRYSYNEQFF. CDR3 in DNA: TGTGCCAGCAGCGTCGCTCCGGACAGATACTCCTACAATGAGCAGTTCTTC. The chain employs TRBV11-2 and TRBJ2-1; possibly TRBD1 for D (6 bases). V lost 5 bases to trimming and J lost 0 bases, with 17 bases between them. The CDR3 is 17 residues long. Germline CDR1 and CDR2: SGHAT and FQNNGV. The full variable domain, completed using reference TRBV11-2 and TRBJ2-1, is EAGVAQSPRYKIIEKRQSVAFWCNPISGHATLYWYQQILGQGPKLLIQFQNNGVVDDSQLPKDRFSAERLKGVDSTLKIQPAKLEDSAVYLCASSVAPDRYSYNEQFFGPGTRLTVL.

The V and J genes are TRBV10-3 and TRBJ2-2; TRBD1 aligns across 10 bases. Trimming at V came to 4 bases and at J to 7 bases, leaving 12 bases not matched to a gene. This CDR3 contains 17 residues. Germline-derived CDR1 and CDR2 are ENHRY and SYGVKD. Here the CDR3 reads CAISGLRDRGKGGELFF. CDR3 sequence (DNA): TGTGCCATCAGTGGACTTCGGGACAGGGGAAAGGGCGGGGAGCTGTTTTTT.

V gene TRBV7-3 combines with J gene TRBJ2-2; a weak D match, TRBD2 (6 bases). Germline assignment: CDR1 SGHTA and CDR2 FQGTGA. Trimming cost V 4 bases and J 6 bases, with 18 bases left between them. CDR3 length: 16 residues. The CDR3 here is CASSSGGLRGSGELFF. CDR3 sequence (DNA): TGTGCCAGCAGCTCTGGGGGACTTCGGGGGTCCGGGGAGCTGTTTTTT.

The J gene is TRBJ2-1, the V gene TRBV2, with TRBD1 identical over 8 bases. The CDR3 contains 14 residues. The ends lost 5 bases at V and 8 bases at J; junction bases unmatched: 8. Germline V lookup: CDR1 SNHLY, CDR2 FYNNEI. This CDR3 is CASSPRTGLDEQFF. In nucleotides, the CDR3 is TGTGCCAGCAGTCCGAGGACAGGGTTGGATGAGCAGTTCTTC.

This chain connects TRBV6-6 to TRBJ1-1; D may be TRBD1 (5 bases). The V gene's germline CDR1 is MNHNY and CDR2 SVGAGI (reference sequence). V shed 6 bases and J shed 5 bases, with 16 bases lying between them. The CDR3 is 14 residues long. The chain's CDR3 is CASSSRTGGTEAFF. Here the CDR3 DNA reads TGTGCCAGCAGCTCCCGGACTGGGGGGACTGAAGCTTTCTTT.

The rearrangement joins TRBV7-8 to TRBJ1-1; no definite D call. With 1 base removed from V and 8 bases from J, the gap between germline ends came to 5 bases. The CDR3 has 11 amino acids. Per the germline V gene, CDR1 is SGHVS and CDR2 is FQNEAQ. Here the CDR3 DNA reads TGTGCCAGCAGCTTAGGAGGGGAAGCTTTCTTT. Its protein product is CASSLGGEAFF.

This clone was detected a few times. The rearrangement links TRBV6-5 to TRBJ1-1; the D is unclear. The CDR3 runs to 14 residues. The germline gives CDR1 MNHEY, CDR2 SVGAGI. Trimming removed 6 bases from V and 3 bases from J, with 14 bases in between. The CDR3 spells CASRAGSRHTEAFF. The CDR3 nucleotides read TGTGCCAGCAGGGCGGGGAGTCGTCACACTGAAGCTTTCTTT.

This CDR3 is CASVEGGYTEAFF. The CDR3 bases are TGTGCCAGTGTCGAGGGCGGATACACTGAAGCTTTCTTT. V usage is TRBV19 and J usage is TRBJ1-1; no clear D gene. Trimming took 8 bases from V and 3 from J, leaving 13 bases between them. The CDR3 is 13 residues long. CDR1 LNHDA and CDR2 SQIVND come from the germline V gene (reference sequence). Looking up the rest from reference TRBV19 and TRBJ1-1 gives the full variable domain: DGGITQSPKYLFRKEGQNVTLSCEQNLNHDAMYWYRQDPGQGLRLIYYSQIVNDFQKGDIAEGYSVSREKKESFPLTVTSAQKNPTAFYLCASVEGGYTEAFFGQGTRLTVV.

This CDR3 reads CARGPPGQGNSPLHF. CDR3 DNA: TGTGCCAGGGGACCACCGGGACAGGGGAATTCACCCCTCCACTTT. The chain recombines TRBV2 with TRBJ1-6; 10 bases are shared with TRBD1. V trimming: 9 bases; J trimming: 7 bases; junction bases outside the gene matches: 9. The germline V gene has CDR1 SNHLY and CDR2 FYNNEI. This CDR3 spans 15 amino acids.

The gene calls are TRBV7-9 and TRBJ1-1; no definite D call. Trimming shortened V by 1 base and J by 3 bases, and 9 bases separated the two germline ends. Germline V gene lookup returns CDR1 SEHNR and CDR2 FQNEAQ (reference sequence). This CDR3 has 14 residues. CDR3 coding DNA: TGTGCCAGCAGCTTAGTAGTCGGGGACACTGAAGCTTTCTTT. It yields the protein CASSLVVGDTEAFF.

The gene calls are TRBV5-4 and TRBJ2-1; TRBD2 matches at 13 bases. V gave up 2 bases and J gave up 8 bases; unmatched junction bases: 7. The CDR3 spans 16 residues. Per germline, CDR1 SGHNT and CDR2 YYREEE (reference sequence). As DNA, the CDR3 is TGTGCCAGCAGCTTTACTAGCGGGGGGGCCGGAGATGAGCAGTTCTTC. Protein sequence: CASSFTSGGAGDEQFF.

This clone was observed a few times. This sequence joins TRBV7-9 and TRBJ1-3; TRBD1 matches 7 bases. Germline values: CDR1 SEHNR, CDR2 FQNEAQ (reference sequence). After removal of 1 base from V and 1 base from J, the junction contained 4 bases not matched to a gene. This CDR3 contains 16 residues. Written as DNA, the CDR3 is TGTGCCAGCAGCTTAGTAATGACAGGGTCTGGAAACACCATATATTTT. Translation: CASSLVMTGSGNTIYF.

The CDR3 spells CASSPGEGLEAFF. CDR3 DNA sequence: TGTGCCAGCAGTCCCGGGGAGGGGCTTGAAGCTTTCTTT. The rearrangement uses TRBV6-5 and TRBJ1-1; weak D call: TRBD1 (5 bases). This CDR3 comprises 13 residues. Germline assignment: CDR1 MNHEY and CDR2 SVGAGI. V was cut by 5 bases and J by 7 bases, with 14 bases left in between.

The chain employs TRBV7-9 and TRBJ2-2; D is possibly TRBD1 (5 bases). Germline CDR1 is SEHNR and CDR2 is FQNEAQ (reference sequence). The CDR3 contains 16 residues. The germline V and J ends were trimmed by 3 bases and 2 bases, with 13 bases remaining between them. The CDR3 nucleotides are TGTGCCAGCAGCTTTCTCGACAGCGCAAACACCGGGGAGCTGTTTTTT. Protein sequence: CASSFLDSANTGELFF.

This sequence joins TRBV6-5 and TRBJ1-1, with D tentatively TRBD1 (5 bases). The CDR3 runs 14 residues. Trimming left V 0 bases short and J 6 bases short, with 11 bases between. Germline V gene data show CDR1 as MNHEY and CDR2 as SVGAGI. The CDR3 sequence is CASSYSSGIAEAFF. The CDR3 region has the DNA TGTGCCAGCAGTTACTCATCAGGGATCGCTGAAGCTTTCTTT.

The chain combines TRBV9 with TRBJ1-2, with TRBD1 as a possible D gene (5 bases). This CDR3 comprises 15 residues. The germline V gene encodes CDR1 SGDLS and CDR2 YYNGEE. Trimming shortened V by 3 bases and J by 7 bases, and 19 bases separated the two germline ends. CDR3 nucleotide sequence: TGTGCCAGCAGCGGGTGGGGGACTCGGACGGCTGGCTACACCTTC. This sequence encodes CASSGWGTRTAGYTF.

The chain has TRBV7-9 and TRBJ2-7; 11 bases are a match to TRBD2. The CDR3 consists of 12 residues. Germline CDR1 reads SEHNR; CDR2 reads FQNEAQ (reference sequence). V trimming: 6 bases; J trimming: 10 bases; junction bases outside the gene matches: 5. The CDR3 region is CASSLGLAEQYF. The CDR3 DNA reads as TGTGCCAGCAGTTTGGGACTAGCGGAACAGTACTTC.

This rearrangement joins TRBV7-6 to TRBJ1-4; D gene unclear. The germline V gene has CDR1 SGHVS and CDR2 FNYEAQ. This CDR3 spans 15 amino acids. V was pared by 0 bases and J by 1 base, with 6 bases between. The CDR3 sequence: CASSLASKTNEKLFF. The CDR3 DNA sequence: TGTGCCAGCAGCTTAGCGTCCAAAACTAATGAAAAACTGTTTTTT.

The gene calls are TRBV7-2 and TRBJ1-2, with 9 positions matching TRBD1. Looked up from germline, CDR1 is SGHTA and CDR2 is FQGNSA. The CDR3 covers 13 residues. With 5 bases clipped from V and 5 bases from J, the junction kept 3 bases outside the gene matches. CDR3 sequence: CASSTGQGYGYTF. CDR3 sequence (DNA): TGTGCCAGCAGCACAGGACAGGGGTATGGCTACACCTTC.

The chain links TRBV9 to TRBJ1-1; tentatively, D is TRBD1 (5 bases). Trimming removed 1 base from V and 1 base from J, with 8 bases in between. This CDR3 contains 14 residues. Germline CDR1 reads SGDLS; CDR2 reads YYNGEE. The CDR3 loop is CASSVQTANTEAFF. Written as DNA, the CDR3 is TGTGCCAGCAGCGTACAGACAGCGAACACTGAAGCTTTCTTT.

The rearrangement joins TRBV18 to TRBJ2-5; D call uncertain. This CDR3 region has 13 residues. The germline V gene encodes CDR1 KGHSH and CDR2 LQKENI. The ends were cut back, 1 base at V and 2 bases at J, with 5 bases in the middle. The CDR3 coding sequence is TGTGCCAGCTCACCACTCGGGCAAGAGACCCAGTACTTC. This codes for CASSPLGQETQYF.

This clone was observed once. The V call is TRBV30, the J call TRBJ2-4; 9 bases map to TRBD1. Unmatched junction bases numbered 6, after V lost 5 bases and J lost 1 base. Germline V gene lookup returns CDR1 GTSNPN and CDR2 SVGIG (reference sequence). This CDR3 contains 15 residues. CDR3 DNA sequence: TGTGCCTGGGAGGGGACAGGGAGGGCCAAAAACATTCAGTACTTC. Translating it yields CAWEGTGRAKNIQYF.

This chain uses TRBV10-3 with TRBJ2-2; 8 bases line up with TRBD2. The V gene's germline CDR1 is ENHRY and CDR2 SYGVKD. The CDR3 covers 14 residues. Trimming removed 9 bases from V and 2 bases from J; junction bases left unmatched: 5. The CDR3 DNA sequence: TGTGCCATGCTTGCGGGGGGCAACACCGGGGAGCTGTTTTTT. This encodes CAMLAGGNTGELFF.

The chain couples TRBV28 to TRBJ2-1; TRBD1 matches at 9 bases. The V segment lost 2 bases and the J segment 3 bases; nucleotides outside the gene matches: 5. Germline assignment: CDR1 MDHEN and CDR2 SYDVKM. The CDR3 loop spans 16 amino acids. CDR3 in amino acids: CASSLTGQGGYNEQFF. In nucleotides, the CDR3 is TGTGCCAGCAGTTTAACGGGACAGGGTGGCTACAATGAGCAGTTCTTC.

The chain uses TRBV27 and TRBJ1-2, with 7 bases matching TRBD1. There are 15 residues in the CDR3. The germline gives CDR1 MNHEY, CDR2 SMNVEV (reference sequence). J gave up 4 bases and V 3 bases, and 8 bases lay outside the gene matches. The CDR3 spells CASSLSGGSSYGYTF. DNA for the CDR3: TGTGCCAGCAGTTTGTCAGGGGGATCTAGCTATGGCTACACCTTC.

This chain links TRBV15 with TRBJ2-1; possible D gene TRBD2, 6 bases. Germline V CDR1 and CDR2: LNHNV, YYDKDF (reference sequence). The CDR3 is made up of 16 amino acids. V lost 3 bases, J lost 4 bases, and 16 bases lay in between. CDR3 DNA sequence: TGTGCCACCAGCAGGGGGGGTGGTCAGACGTACAATGAGCAGTTCTTC. This sequence encodes CATSRGGGQTYNEQFF. The full variable domain, completed using reference TRBV15 and TRBJ2-1, is DAMVIQNPRYQVTQFGKPVTLSCSQTLNHNVMYWYQQKSSQAPKLLFHYYDKDFNNEADTPDNFQSRRPNTSFCFLDIRSPGLGDTAMYLCATSRGGGQTYNEQFFGPGTRLTVL.

The chain recombines TRBV6-1 with TRBJ2-7; D is perhaps TRBD1 (5 bases). CDR3 size: 13 residues. CDR1 is MNHNS, CDR2 SASEGT, per germline. The V end was cut by 0 bases, the J end by 7 bases, with 10 bases between. The CDR3 DNA reads as TGTGCCAGCAGTGAAGCGCAGGGTTGGGAGCAGTACTTC. Amino acid sequence: CASSEAQGWEQYF.